This is a list of T cell receptor beta chains from one sample in a study of regulatory T cells in long-lasting Graves disease. TCRdb fed the multiplex PCR reads into MiXCR, producing one record per CDR3 protein. The table has 350,000 to 450,000 distinct CDR3 sequences, around 11% seen once. This sample was also put to use in a study of T cells in Graves' hyperthyroidism and ophthalmopathy.

Sequencing used peripheral blood mononuclear cells (PBMCs), obtained at new diagnosis, from a patient treated with antithyroid drugs. The receptors were gathered from a woman between 18 and 30 years old with Graves disease. Both conserved end residues are part of each CDR3. The D gene is left open where the match is weak. A clone size is listed for some rows: how often the clone was seen (once, few, many), or a class if it is expanded.

v_gene	j_gene	abundance	d_gene	CDR3aa	CDR3nt
TRBV28	TRBJ1-5	few	.	CASSIRRDGQPQHF	TGTGCCAGCAGTATCAGGAGGGACGGTCAGCCCCAGCATTTT
TRBV9	TRBJ2-5	many	.	CASSVGWDSEETQYF	TGTGCCAGCAGCGTAGGATGGGACTCCGAAGAGACCCAGTACTTC
TRBV14	TRBJ1-4	few	.	CASSRRGIEKLLF	TGTGCCAGCAGCCGACGAGGGATCGAAAAACTGCTTTTT
TRBV9	TRBJ1-2	.	TRBD1	CASGENRGHMTYGYTF	TGTGCCAGCGGTGAGAACAGGGGGCATATGACCTATGGCTACACCTTC
TRBV7-2	TRBJ2-3	many	.	CASSLARRRADTQYF	TGTGCCAGCAGCTTAGCGCGTCGGAGAGCAGATACGCAGTATTTT
TRBV24-1	TRBJ2-5	.	TRBD1	CATSDGQGPEETQYF	TGTGCCACCAGTGACGGACAGGGGCCGGAAGAGACCCAGTACTTC
TRBV5-1	TRBJ2-7	few	.	CASSLAGGIYEQYF	TGTGCCAGCAGCTTGGCCGGGGGCATCTACGAGCAGTACTTC
TRBV5-4	TRBJ2-5	few	.	CASRQLASGTQYF	TGTGCCAGCAGACAGCTAGCGAGTGGGACCCAGTACTTC
TRBV28	TRBJ2-1	many	TRBD2	CASSFFSGNYNEQFF	TGTGCCAGCAGTTTCTTTAGCGGGAACTACAATGAGCAGTTCTTC
TRBV4-1	TRBJ1-2	many	.	CASSRILRGYGYTF	TGCGCCAGCAGCAGGATCCTGAGGGGCTATGGCTACACCTTC
TRBV28	TRBJ2-3	many	TRBD1	CASSPRTGAIADTQYF	TGTGCCAGCAGTCCGCGGACAGGGGCGATTGCGGATACGCAGTATTTT
TRBV12-3/TRBV12-4	TRBJ2-1	many	.	CASSFSISRSNEQFF	TGTGCCAGCAGTTTTTCGATTTCCAGGAGCAATGAGCAGTTCTTC
TRBV20-1	TRBJ2-3	many	.	CSAFSSRTSTDTQYF	TGCAGTGCTTTCTCTAGCAGAACTAGCACAGATACGCAGTATTTT
TRBV12-3/TRBV12-4	TRBJ2-2	many	TRBD2	CASSLSGGAPGELFF	TGTGCCAGCAGCCTTAGCGGGGGGGCCCCCGGGGAGCTGTTTTTT
TRBV11-2	TRBJ2-1	many	.	CASSLDSSGAFGAQFF	TGTGCCAGCAGCTTAGACTCTTCAGGGGCCTTCGGAGCTCAGTTCTTC
TRBV7-2	TRBJ2-1	many	TRBD2	CASSLTSGRLNEQFF	TGTGCCAGCAGCTTGACTAGCGGGAGATTAAATGAGCAGTTCTTC
TRBV4-3	TRBJ2-1	.	.	CASSQDWSFPSDKNEQFF	TGCGCCAGCAGCCAAGATTGGAGCTTTCCATCAGATAAAAATGAGCAGTTCTTC
TRBV7-8	TRBJ1-2	many	.	CASSSHLLIYGYTF	TGTGCCAGCAGCTCCCACCTCCTGATCTATGGCTACACCTTC
TRBV30	TRBJ1-1	many	.	CAWTGRSRAFF	TGTGCCTGGACCGGACGCAGCCGAGCTTTCTTT
TRBV20-1	TRBJ2-2	many	TRBD1	CSAHRDRDNTGELFF	TGCAGTGCACACCGGGACAGAGATAACACCGGGGAGCTGTTTTTT
TRBV28	TRBJ2-6	many	.	CASSFNFGANVLTF	TGTGCCAGCAGTTTCAATTTTGGGGCCAACGTCCTGACTTTC
TRBV11-3	TRBJ2-1	many	TRBD1	CASSSGQGSYNEQFF	TGTGCCAGCAGCTCCGGACAGGGGTCATACAATGAGCAGTTCTTC
TRBV28	TRBJ1-5	.	.	CASSYRGAKYSNQPQHF	TGTGCCAGCAGTTATAGAGGAGCAAAATATAGCAATCAGCCCCAGCATTTT
TRBV27	TRBJ2-5	few	.	CASSLDGKTQYF	TGTGCCAGCAGTTTAGATGGGAAGACCCAGTACTTC
TRBV5-1	TRBJ1-1	few	.	CATSRGVSNTEAFF	TGCGCCACCTCTAGGGGGGTCTCGAACACTGAAGCTTTCTTT
TRBV12-3/TRBV12-4	TRBJ2-5	.	.	CASGWVISLETQYF	TGTGCCAGCGGTTGGGTTATTAGCCTGGAGACCCAGTACTTC
TRBV12-3/TRBV12-4	TRBJ1-1	many	.	CASSLARLAEAFF	TGTGCCAGCAGTTTAGCGCGTCTCGCTGAAGCTTTCTTT
TRBV14	TRBJ1-2	many	.	CASSPLRLDGYTF	TGTGCCAGCAGCCCCCTAAGACTTGATGGCTACACCTTC
TRBV19	TRBJ1-6	.	.	CASSGPEGNGNSPLHF	TGTGCCAGTAGTGGTCCTGAGGGGAACGGGAATTCACCCCTCCACTTT
TRBV19	TRBJ2-5	few	TRBD2	CASSRGTSGMGETQYF	TGTGCCAGTAGCCGAGGGACTAGCGGGATGGGAGAGACCCAGTACTTC
TRBV7-9	TRBJ2-7	many	TRBD2	CASSLLRPSGTVGEQYF	TGTGCCAGCAGCTTATTGCGGCCTAGCGGAACCGTCGGGGAGCAGTACTTC
TRBV3-1	TRBJ2-3	many	.	CASSQGEINTQYF	TGTGCCAGCAGCCAGGGGGAGATAAATACGCAGTATTTT
TRBV6-2/TRBV6-3	TRBJ2-1	many	TRBD2	CASSYLTRAGGRRYEQFF	TGTGCCAGCAGTTACTTAACTAGAGCGGGAGGGCGACGTTATGAGCAGTTCTTC
TRBV4-3	TRBJ1-6	.	.	CASSQAGHNYVYNSPLHF	TGCGCCAGCAGCCAAGCGGGACACAATTACGTCTATAATTCACCCCTCCACTTT
TRBV11-2	TRBJ2-1	many	.	CASSSPRQAQFF	TGTGCCAGCAGCTCGCCCCGACAGGCACAGTTCTTC
TRBV6-1	TRBJ1-1	many	.	CASSEIRDFAFF	TGTGCCAGCAGTGAAATCCGGGACTTTGCTTTCTTT
TRBV7-2	TRBJ1-3	many	.	CASSAGGGAYSGNTIYF	TGTGCCAGCAGCGCTGGGGGAGGGGCTTACTCTGGAAACACCATATATTTT
TRBV3-1	TRBJ2-5	many	.	CASSPIEGVQETQYF	TGTGCCAGCAGCCCCATCGAGGGGGTCCAAGAGACCCAGTACTTC
TRBV20-1	TRBJ2-5	many	TRBD1	CSAQQGVEETQYF	TGCAGTGCTCAACAGGGGGTAGAAGAGACCCAGTACTTC
TRBV18	TRBJ1-2	many	TRBD1	CASSRFLLGQHFYGYTF	TGTGCCAGCTCACGATTTCTCTTGGGACAGCACTTTTATGGCTACACCTTC
TRBV4-1	TRBJ1-1	.	.	CASSQDDAGGFEAFF	TGCGCCAGCAGCCAAGATGATGCGGGGGGGTTTGAAGCTTTCTTT
TRBV25-1	TRBJ2-2	.	.	CASSVAGRVFTGELFF	TGTGCCAGCAGTGTTGCGGGACGGGTTTTCACCGGGGAGCTGTTTTTT
TRBV10-3	TRBJ2-3	many	TRBD2	CATGGAGSRASTDTQYF	TGTGCCACGGGGGGAGCGGGATCTAGGGCTAGCACAGATACGCAGTATTTT
TRBV6-2/TRBV6-3	TRBJ2-1	.	TRBD2	CASSSTTSGIYNEQFF	TGTGCCAGCAGTTCCACGACTAGCGGAATATACAATGAGCAGTTCTTC
TRBV24-1	TRBJ2-3	many	TRBD2	CATSDARLAGDRTDTQYF	TGTGCCACCAGTGACGCTCGACTAGCGGGGGACCGCACAGATACGCAGTATTTT
TRBV6-5	TRBJ1-1	.	.	CASSYHSEAFF	TGTGCCAGCAGTTATCACAGTGAAGCTTTCTTT
TRBV3-1	TRBJ1-2	many	TRBD1	CASSQGTGPGGYTF	TGTGCCAGCAGCCAAGGGACAGGGCCCGGGGGCTACACCTTC
TRBV7-2	TRBJ2-7	many	.	CASSYRAASLDEQYF	TGTGCCAGCAGCTACAGGGCGGCTAGCCTCGACGAGCAGTACTTC
TRBV7-9	TRBJ1-2	.	.	CASTNNYGGRYGYTF	TGTGCCAGCACCAATAATTACGGGGGTCGCTATGGCTACACCTTC
TRBV28	TRBJ2-3	many	.	CASSAVGLTGRDTQYF	TGTGCCAGCAGTGCTGTCGGGCTAACCGGGAGAGATACGCAGTATTTT
TRBV4-1	TRBJ2-4	.	.	CASSQEGGEIAKNIQYF	TGCGCCAGCAGCCAGGAGGGCGGGGAAATAGCCAAAAACATTCAGTACTTC